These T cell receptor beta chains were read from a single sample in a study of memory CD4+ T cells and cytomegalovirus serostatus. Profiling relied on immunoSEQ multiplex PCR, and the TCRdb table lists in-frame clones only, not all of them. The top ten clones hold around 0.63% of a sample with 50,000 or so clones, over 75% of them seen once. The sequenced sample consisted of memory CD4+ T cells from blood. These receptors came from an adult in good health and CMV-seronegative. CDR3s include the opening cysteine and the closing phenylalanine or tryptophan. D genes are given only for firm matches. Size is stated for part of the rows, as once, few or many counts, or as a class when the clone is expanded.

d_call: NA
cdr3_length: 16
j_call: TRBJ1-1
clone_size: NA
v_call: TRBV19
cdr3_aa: CASSIARGEVNTEAFF
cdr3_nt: TGTGCCAGTAGTATAGCTCGGGGGGAGGTGAACACTGAAGCTTTCTTT

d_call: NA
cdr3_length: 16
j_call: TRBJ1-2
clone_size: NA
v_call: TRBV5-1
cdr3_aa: CASSLLGAGANYGYTF
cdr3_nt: TGCGCCAGCAGCCTGTTAGGGGCAGGAGCTAACTATGGCTACACCTTC

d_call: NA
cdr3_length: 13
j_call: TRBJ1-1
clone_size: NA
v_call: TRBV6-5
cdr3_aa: CASSYERFAEAFF
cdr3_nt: TGTGCCAGCAGTTACGAACGTTTTGCTGAAGCTTTCTTT

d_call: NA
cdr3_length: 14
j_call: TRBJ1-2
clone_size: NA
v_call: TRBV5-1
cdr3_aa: CASSLEGRSYGYTF
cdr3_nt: TGCGCCAGCAGCTTGGAGGGGCGTAGCTATGGCTACACCTTC

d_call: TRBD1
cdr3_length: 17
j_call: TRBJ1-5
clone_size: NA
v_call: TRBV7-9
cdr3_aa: CASSFSPRGGTPQPQHF
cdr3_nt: TGTGCCAGCAGCTTTTCGCCCAGGGGGGGAACCCCTCAGCCCCAGCATTTT

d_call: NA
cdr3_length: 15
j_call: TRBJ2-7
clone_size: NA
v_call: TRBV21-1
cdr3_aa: CASSKLPDRAREQYF
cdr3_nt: TGTGCCAGCAGCAAACTCCCGGACAGGGCGCGCGAGCAGTACTTC

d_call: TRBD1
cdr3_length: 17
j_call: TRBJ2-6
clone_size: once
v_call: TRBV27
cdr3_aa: CASSWRQGDPGANVLTF
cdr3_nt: TGTGCCAGCAGTTGGCGGCAGGGGGACCCTGGGGCCAACGTCCTGACTTTC

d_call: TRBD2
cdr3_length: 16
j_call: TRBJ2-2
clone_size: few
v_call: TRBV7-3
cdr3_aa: CASSWRGGFNTGELFF
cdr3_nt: TGTGCCAGCAGCTGGAGGGGAGGGTTTAACACCGGGGAGCTGTTTTTT

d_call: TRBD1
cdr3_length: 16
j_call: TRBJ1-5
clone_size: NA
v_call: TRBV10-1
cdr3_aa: CASSESTGAQYQPQHF
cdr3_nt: TGCGCCAGCAGTGAGTCGACAGGGGCCCAATATCAGCCCCAGCATTTT

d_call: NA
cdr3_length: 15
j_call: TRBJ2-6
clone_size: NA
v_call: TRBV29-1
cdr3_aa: CSVAEGGSGANVLTF
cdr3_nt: TGCAGCGTTGCGGAGGGCGGCTCTGGGGCCAACGTCCTGACTTTC

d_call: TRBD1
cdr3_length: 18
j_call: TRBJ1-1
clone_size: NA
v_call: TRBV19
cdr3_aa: CASSSDRRGPSSSTEAFF
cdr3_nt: TGTGCCAGTAGTAGTGACAGGAGGGGGCCATCCTCTAGCACTGAAGCTTTCTTT

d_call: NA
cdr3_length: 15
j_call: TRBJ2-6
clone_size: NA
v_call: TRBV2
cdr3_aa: CATAETESGANVLTF
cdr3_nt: TGTGCAACCGCCGAGACAGAATCTGGGGCCAACGTCCTGACTTTC

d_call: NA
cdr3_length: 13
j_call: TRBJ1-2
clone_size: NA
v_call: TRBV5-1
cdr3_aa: CASSLWGEYGYTF
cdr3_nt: TGCGCCAGCAGCTTGTGGGGGGAGTATGGCTACACCTTC

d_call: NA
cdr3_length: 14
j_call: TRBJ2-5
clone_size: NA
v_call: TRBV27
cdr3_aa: CASSLNRQQETQYF
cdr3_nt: TGTGCCAGCAGTTTGAATCGACAGCAAGAGACCCAGTACTTC